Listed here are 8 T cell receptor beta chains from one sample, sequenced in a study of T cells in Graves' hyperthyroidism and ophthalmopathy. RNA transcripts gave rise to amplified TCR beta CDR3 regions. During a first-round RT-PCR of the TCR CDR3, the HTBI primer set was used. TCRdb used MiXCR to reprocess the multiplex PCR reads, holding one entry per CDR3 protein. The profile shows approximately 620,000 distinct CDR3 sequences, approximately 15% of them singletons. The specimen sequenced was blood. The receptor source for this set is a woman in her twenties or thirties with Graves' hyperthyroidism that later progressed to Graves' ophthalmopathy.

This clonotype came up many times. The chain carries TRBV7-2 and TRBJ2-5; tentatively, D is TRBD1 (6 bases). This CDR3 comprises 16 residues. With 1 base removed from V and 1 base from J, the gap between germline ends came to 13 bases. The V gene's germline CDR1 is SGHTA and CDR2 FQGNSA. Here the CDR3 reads CASSLVLGHLQETQYF. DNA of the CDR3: TGTGCCAGCAGCTTAGTCCTGGGACACCTCCAAGAGACCCAGTACTTC.

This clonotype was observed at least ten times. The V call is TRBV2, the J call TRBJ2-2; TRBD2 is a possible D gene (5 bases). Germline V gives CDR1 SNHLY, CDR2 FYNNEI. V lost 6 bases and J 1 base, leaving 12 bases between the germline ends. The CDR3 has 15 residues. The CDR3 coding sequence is TGTGCCAGCAGGGACCCCCGGGGGAACACCGGGGAGCTGTTTTTT. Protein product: CASRDPRGNTGELFF.

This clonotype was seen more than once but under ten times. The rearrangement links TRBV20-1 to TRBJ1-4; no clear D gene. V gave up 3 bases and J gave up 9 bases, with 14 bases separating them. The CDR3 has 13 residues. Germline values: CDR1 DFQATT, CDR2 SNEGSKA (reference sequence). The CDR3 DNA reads TGCAGTGCTAGCACCTCGTCGGACCAAAAACTGTTTTTT. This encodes CSASTSSDQKLFF.

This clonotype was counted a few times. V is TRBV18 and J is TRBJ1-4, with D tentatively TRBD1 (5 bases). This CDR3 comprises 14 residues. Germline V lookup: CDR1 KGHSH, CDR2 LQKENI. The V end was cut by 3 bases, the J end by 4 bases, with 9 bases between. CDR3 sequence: CASSPGRHNEKLFF. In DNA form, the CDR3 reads TGTGCCAGCTCACCGGGACGGCATAATGAAAAACTGTTTTTT.

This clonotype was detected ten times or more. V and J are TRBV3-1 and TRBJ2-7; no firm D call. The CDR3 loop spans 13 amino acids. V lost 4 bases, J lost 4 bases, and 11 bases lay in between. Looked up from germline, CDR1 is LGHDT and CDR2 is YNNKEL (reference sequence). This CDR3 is CASSRPPGYEQYF. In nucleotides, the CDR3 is TGTGCCAGCAGCCGACCCCCCGGGTACGAGCAGTACTTC.

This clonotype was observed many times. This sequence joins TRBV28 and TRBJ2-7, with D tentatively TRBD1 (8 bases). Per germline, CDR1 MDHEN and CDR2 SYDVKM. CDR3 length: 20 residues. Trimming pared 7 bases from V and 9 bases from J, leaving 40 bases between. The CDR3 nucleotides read TGTGCCAGCACTCCCGTAGGACAGGGTCTTACAGCGGGATTTAGGACCCGGCAGTACTTC. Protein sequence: CASTPVGQGLTAGFRTRQYF.

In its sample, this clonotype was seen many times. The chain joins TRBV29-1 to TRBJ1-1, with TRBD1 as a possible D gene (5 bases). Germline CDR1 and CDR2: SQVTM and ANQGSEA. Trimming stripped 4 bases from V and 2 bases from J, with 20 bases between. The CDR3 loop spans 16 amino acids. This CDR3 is CSVVWGSAIPNTEAFF. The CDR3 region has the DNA TGCAGCGTTGTTTGGGGGTCCGCAATTCCTAACACTGAAGCTTTCTTT.

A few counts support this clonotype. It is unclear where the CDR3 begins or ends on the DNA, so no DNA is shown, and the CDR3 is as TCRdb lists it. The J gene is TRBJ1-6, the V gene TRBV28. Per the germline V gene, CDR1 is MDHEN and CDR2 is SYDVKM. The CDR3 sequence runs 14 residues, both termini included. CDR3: CASSSSVYNSPLHF.